The 10 T cell receptor beta chains reported below all come from one sample, sequenced in a study of cytomegalovirus exposure and HLA in healthy donors. Amplification used 60 Vbeta primers and 13 Jbeta primers. The repertoire was sequenced with immunoSEQ multiplex PCR; TCRdb's copy has only in-frame clones and lacks some. The sample consists of under 200,000 clones, 65% to 90% of them appearing once. Sequencing was carried out using PBMCs. The receptors stem from a male donor in good health and CMV-seronegative.

The rearrangement joins TRBV2 to TRBJ2-7; D gene ambiguous. V gave up 8 bases and J gave up 3 bases, with 14 bases separating them. This CDR3 comprises 13 residues. The germline V gene has CDR1 SNHLY and CDR2 FYNNEI. Written as DNA, the CDR3 is TGTGCCAGCGGCGGAAGGCCTTTCTACGAGCAGTACTTC. Translating gives CASGGRPFYEQYF.

This clone was seen once. The V and J genes are TRBV4-1 and TRBJ2-1; 14 bases are a match to TRBD2. This CDR3 is 20 amino acids long. CDR1 and CDR2 (germline): MGHRA, YSYEKL. The junction had 12 bases not matched to a gene; V was cut back by 1 base and J by 4 bases. CDR3 protein: CASSQAGGTSGGSRYNEQFF. The CDR3, as DNA: TGCGCCAGCAGCCAAGCGGGCGGGACTAGCGGGGGTAGCAGGTACAATGAGCAGTTCTTC.

The rearrangement joins TRBV5-1 to TRBJ2-7; D might be TRBD1 (5 bases). The V gene's germline CDR1 is SGHRS and CDR2 YFSETQ. The CDR3 extends over 14 amino acids. V dropped 3 bases and J dropped 2 bases, with 12 bases sitting between them. The CDR3 nucleotides read TGCGCCAGCAGCTCCACAGGCGCGGCCTACGAGCAGTACTTC. Encoded protein: CASSSTGAAYEQYF. The variable domain in full, completed from reference TRBV5-1 and TRBJ2-7, reads KAGVTQTPRYLIKTRGQQVTLSCSPISGHRSVSWYQQTPGQGLQFLFEYFSETQRNKGNFPGRFSGRQFSNSRSEMNVSTLELGDSALYLCASSSTGAAYEQYFGPGTRLTVT.

For the CDR3, the DNA is TGTGCCAGCAGTAGTAGCGGGGGGATCTACGAGCAGTACTTC. It yields the protein CASSSSGGIYEQYF. V and J are TRBV6-1 and TRBJ2-7; 10 positions match TRBD2. J gave up 3 bases and V 5 bases, and 4 bases lay outside the gene matches. Germline V gene sequence: CDR1 MNHNS, CDR2 SASEGT. CDR3 size: 14 residues.

This clone has just one count. CDR3 nucleotides: TGTGCCAGCAGTTCAAATACGGGTTCGAGGGACACTGAAGCTTTCTTT. Its translation is CASSSNTGSRDTEAFF. The V gene is TRBV28, the J gene TRBJ1-1; D is ambiguous. The CDR3 extends over 16 amino acids. Germline lookup yields CDR1 MDHEN and CDR2 SYDVKM. The ends were cut back, 4 bases at V and 3 bases at J, with 18 bases in the middle.

This chain joins TRBV6-5 and TRBJ2-7; 7 nucleotides line up with TRBD1. Germline assignment: CDR1 MNHEY and CDR2 SVGAGI. Germline trimming cut 10 bases from V and 2 bases from J; bases unmatched to any gene: 14. This CDR3 comprises 15 residues. CDR3 protein: CATMGTGTVAYEQYF. CDR3 nucleotides: TGTGCCACGATGGGGACCGGGACAGTCGCCTACGAGCAGTACTTC.

This clone was picked up a small number of times. The chain links TRBV5-1 to TRBJ1-6, with a weak D call TRBD1 (5 bases). The V gene lost 4 bases and the J gene lost 3 bases, with 23 bases spanning the gap. This CDR3 spans 19 amino acids. Germline V gene lookup returns CDR1 SGHRS and CDR2 YFSETQ. The CDR3 DNA is TGCGCCAGCAGCCGATGGGCGGGAGGGGACGGGAGCTATAATTCACCCCTCCACTTT. Translation gives CASSRWAGGDGSYNSPLHF.

The rearrangement uses TRBV6-6 and TRBJ1-6; no reliable D call. The V end lost 4 bases, the J end lost 10 bases, and 17 bases lay between the germline ends. The CDR3 extends over 15 amino acids. The germline CDR1 and CDR2 sequences are MNHNY and SVGAGI (reference sequence). CDR3 DNA: TGTGCCAGCAGTTCACTAGGAGCTATGCGGTCACCCCTCCACTTT. It yields the protein CASSSLGAMRSPLHF.

The chain combines TRBV6-1 with TRBJ1-3; TRBD1 might be the D (5 bases). Germline V gives CDR1 MNHNS, CDR2 SASEGT. The CDR3 is made up of 15 amino acids. Trimming cost V 7 bases and J 0 bases, with 13 bases left between them. CDR3 nucleotide sequence: TGTGCCAGCAACACAGGCACCAGCTCTGGAAACACCATATATTTT. Protein sequence: CASNTGTSSGNTIYF.

This rearrangement joins TRBV5-6 to TRBJ1-4; TRBD1 matches at 10 bases. The CDR3 extends over 14 amino acids. J gave up 8 bases and V 4 bases, and 5 bases lay outside the gene matches. Germline V gives CDR1 SGHDT, CDR2 YYEEEE. CDR3 DNA sequence: TGTGCCAGCAGCCCGACAGGGGGCAGAGAAAAACTGTTTTTT. Translating gives CASSPTGGREKLFF.